The table lists the clone carrying this TCR beta chain with a few counts. The target antigen is unknown. Unmatched junction bases numbered 8, after V lost 6 bases and J lost 4 bases. CDR3 size: 14 residues. The germline V gene encodes CDR1 PRHDT and CDR2 FYEKMQ (reference sequence). This specimen belongs to a study of blood T cells in healthy people across ages. A second roughly 6 to 12 cycle PCR used barcoded and J-beta primers. Tags on each cDNA molecule came from a template-switch adaptor with 12 random nucleotides. TCRdb re-called the 5' RACE reads with MiXCR, one entry per CDR3 protein. The profile shows 1,300,000 or so distinct CDR3 sequences, 45% to 70% of them singletons. Study conclusions and caveats: Changes in expanded clonotypes were possibly confounded, as the CMV status of donors was unknown.

The sequence derives from a man aged 18 to 29 in good health. The chain combines TRBV13 with TRBJ1-2; 7 positions match TRBD1. The sequencing input was blood. Written as DNA, the CDR3 is TGTGCCAGCAGAAAAGGGGGCGTAGGCTATGGCTACACCTTC. The encoded protein is CASRKGGVGYGYTF.